This T cell receptor (beta chain) was captured in a study of blood T cell repertoires in COVID-19 (dated by TCRdb to 2019 to 2021). In terms of the full investigation: Samples covering the acute and convalescent phases of COVID-19 were provided by collaborators in the United States, Italy and Spain. The material from the prospective study consisted of cDNA or gDNA derived from T cells, B-cell-depleted T cells, or PBMCs. Subjects who had been exposed to COVID-19, were actively infected with it, or had recovered from it provided the deeply sampled blood TCRbeta repertoires that made up the dataset. The repertoires were released in a freely available public database meant as a resource for research on the immune response to SARS-CoV-2. The samples were drawn from the first 160 participants of the ongoing ImmuneRACE study and from 950 to 1,500 subjects provided by 6 global collaborators. The sample metadata nearly always contained a de-identified subject ID, COVID-19 status, age in years and sex. Where available, HLA class I and class II types were taken from metadata supplied by the sample provider and were not determined by assay-based typing.

This clone was detected only once. The antigen it recognizes is unknown. Base qualities were left out, and no much larger clone turns up one base away. TCRbeta CDR3 regions were amplified from genomic DNA by means of the immunoSEQ Assay, a bias-controlled multiplex PCR. The authors' pipeline ran thus. The number of nucleated cells in each sample was estimated from the amplification of reference gene primers within the assay. To quantify the absolute abundance of each unique TCRbeta CDR3 rearrangement, sequence reads were collapsed and filtered. For each sample, productive Simpson clonality was calculated as the square root of Simpson's diversity index across productive rearrangements. TCRdb retrieved this table from immuneACCESS and kept in-frame rearrangements only. Not all clones are present; in checked studies, unresolved V genes account for under half, and no reason is known for the remainder. Clone size and V and J calls were adopted from that table, with D and trimming inferred from the DNA. This sample gives 45,000 to 70,000 clones in total; about nine tenths of them show up just once. The biggest ten clones account for 14% of the sample.

Collaborating institutions collected whole blood in K2EDTA tubes following their own protocols. Collaborator samples were shipped for TCRbeta analysis as frozen whole blood, isolated PBMCs, or DNA extracted from either sample type. From cysteine to phenylalanine, the CDR3 is 15 amino acids long. Here the CDR3 DNA is all that survives: 45 bases in frame from base 1. Via the germline V gene, CDR1 is SGHRS and CDR2 YFSETQ. Germline trimming: 0 bases from V, 7 bases from J; junction bases outside gene matches: 6. Study-wide findings and limitations: The amount of clinical and demographic metadata varied by source and participant and was provided uncurated.

The TCR originated in a woman in her fifties or sixties with active COVID-19. The rearrangement combines TRBV5-1 with TRBJ2-2, with 7 middle bases fitting TRBD2. The source material was peripheral blood. The bases are TGCGCCAGCAGCTTGGCCACGCTAGCGGACGGGGAGCTGTTTTTT. Its protein reads: CASSLATLADGELFF. Full variable domain (CDR3 extended with the reference TRBV5-1 and TRBJ2-2 proteins): KAGVTQTPRYLIKTRGQQVTLSCSPISGHRSVSWYQQTPGQGLQFLFEYFSETQRNKGNFPGRFSGRQFSNSRSEMNVSTLELGDSALYLCASSLATLADGELFFGEGSRLTVL.